This T cell receptor (beta chain) was found in a study of T cells in Graves' hyperthyroidism and ophthalmopathy. Study as a whole: Peripheral blood was acquired at first diagnosis, ahead of any therapy whatsoever.

Hyperthyroidism patients were newly diagnosed, had disease duration under 2 months, and were aged 18 to 65 years. CDR3 size: 15 residues. Losses at the gene ends were 4 bases for V and 0 bases for J; bases not matched to a gene: 1. Germline CDR1 and CDR2: SNHLY and FYNNEI. Amplification of TCR beta CDR3 regions used RNA as the template. The HTBI set primed first-round TCR CDR3 RT-PCR. MiXCR, run by TCRdb on the multiplex PCR reads, gives a single entry per CDR3 protein. The sample lists 93,000 or so distinct CDR3 sequences, less than 55% occurring once. The receptor comes from a man in his forties or fifties with Graves' hyperthyroidism. What was sequenced was blood. The chain has TRBV2 and TRBJ2-3; 10 nucleotides agree with TRBD2. The CDR3 region is CASSGTSGSTDTQYF. In nucleotides, the CDR3 is TGTGCCAGCAGTGGGACTAGCGGTAGCACAGATACGCAGTATTTT.